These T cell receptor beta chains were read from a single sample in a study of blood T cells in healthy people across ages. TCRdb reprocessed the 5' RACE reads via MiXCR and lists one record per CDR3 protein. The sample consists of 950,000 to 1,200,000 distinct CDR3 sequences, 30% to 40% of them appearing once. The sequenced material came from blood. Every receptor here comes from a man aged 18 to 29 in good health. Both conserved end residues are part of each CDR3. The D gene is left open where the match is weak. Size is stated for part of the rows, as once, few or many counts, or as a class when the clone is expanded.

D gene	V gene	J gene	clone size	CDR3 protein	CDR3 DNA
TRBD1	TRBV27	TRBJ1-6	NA	CASSHGGTANSPLHF	TGTGCCAGCAGCCACGGCGGGACAGCCAATTCACCCCTCCACTTT
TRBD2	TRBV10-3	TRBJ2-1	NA	CAIRGTSEYNEQFF	TGTGCCATCAGAGGGACTAGCGAATACAATGAGCAGTTCTTC
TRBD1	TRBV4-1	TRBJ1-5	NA	CASSQDLALGTDNQPQHF	TGCGCCAGCAGCCAAGATTTGGCGTTAGGGACAGACAATCAGCCCCAGCATTTT
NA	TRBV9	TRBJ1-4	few	CASSVGGGQRKTNEKLFF	TGTGCCAGCAGCGTAGGAGGGGGTCAAAGGAAAACTAATGAAAAACTGTTTTTT
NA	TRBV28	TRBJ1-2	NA	CASRAQRRWGYTF	TGTGCCAGCAGAGCCCAGAGAAGGTGGGGCTACACCTTC
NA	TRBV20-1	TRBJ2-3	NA	CSAGRDGHLDTQYF	TGCAGTGCGGGCCGGGACGGGCATCTGGATACGCAGTATTTT
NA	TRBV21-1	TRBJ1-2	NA	CASSKTGRYGYTF	TGTGCCAGCAGCAAGACAGGGCGCTATGGCTACACCTTC
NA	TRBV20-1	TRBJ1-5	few	CSASTGYGQPQHF	TGCAGTGCTAGTACGGGGTATGGGCAGCCCCAGCATTTT
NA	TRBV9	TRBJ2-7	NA	CASSVGVSTTLQEAQYF	TGTGCCAGCAGCGTAGGAGTGTCGACAACCCTGCAAGAGGCCCAGTACTTC
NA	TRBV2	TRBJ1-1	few	CASSDGPPRTEAFF	TGTGCCAGCAGTGATGGGCCCCCGAGGACTGAAGCTTTCTTT
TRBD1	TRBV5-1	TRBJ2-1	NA	CASSSIPKTGVNEQFF	TGCGCCAGCAGCTCAATTCCTAAGACAGGGGTGAATGAGCAGTTCTTC
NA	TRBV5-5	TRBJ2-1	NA	CASSPWGGEQFF	TGTGCCAGCAGCCCTTGGGGAGGTGAGCAGTTCTTC
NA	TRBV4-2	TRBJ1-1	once	CASSQEWGVGEAFF	TGTGCCAGCAGCCAAGAGTGGGGTGTGGGTGAAGCTTTCTTT
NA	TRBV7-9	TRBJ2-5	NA	CASSVAPSGEQYF	TGTGCCAGCAGCGTAGCACCATCCGGAGAGCAGTACTTC
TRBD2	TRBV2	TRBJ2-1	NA	CASSGTSGGSSYNEQFF	TGTGCCAGCAGTGGGACTAGCGGGGGGAGCTCCTACAATGAGCAGTTCTTC
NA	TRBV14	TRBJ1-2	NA	CASSQGQLLYYGYTF	TGTGCCAGCAGCCAAGGACAGCTCTTGTACTATGGCTACACCTTC
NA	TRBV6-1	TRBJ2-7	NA	CASSGGETVGEQYF	TGTGCCAGCAGTGGGGGGGAGACAGTTGGCGAGCAGTACTTC
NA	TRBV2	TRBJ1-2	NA	CASSAVRAGVHGYTF	TGTGCCAGCAGTGCTGTGAGGGCGGGGGTCCACGGCTACACCTTC
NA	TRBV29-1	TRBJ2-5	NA	CSVTTQENQETQYF	TGCAGCGTTACTACACAGGAGAACCAAGAGACCCAGTACTTC
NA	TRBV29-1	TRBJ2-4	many	CSVEQGRNIQYF	TGCAGCGTTGAACAGGGTAGAAACATTCAGTACTTC
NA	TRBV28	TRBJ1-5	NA	CASSTVQRAQPQHF	TGTGCCAGCAGCACTGTCCAACGGGCGCAGCCCCAGCATTTT
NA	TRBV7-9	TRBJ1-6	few	CASSLVGTNSPLHF	TGTGCCAGCAGCTTAGTGGGGACTAATTCACCCCTCCACTTT
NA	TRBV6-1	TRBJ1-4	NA	CASSEFTIPNEKLFF	TGTGCCAGCAGTGAATTTACTATTCCTAATGAAAAACTGTTTTTT
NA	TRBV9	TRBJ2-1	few	CASSVYDNEQFF	TGTGCCAGCAGCGTGTACGACAATGAGCAGTTCTTC